This T cell receptor (beta chain) comes out of a study of identifying expanded T cells in peripheral blood. Points from the study as a whole: About 1.2 clones differed between technical replicates, versus approximately 16 and 20 over time.

CDR3 length equals 13 residues. Germline V gene lookup returns CDR1 SGDLS and CDR2 YYNGEE. V lost 4 bases and J 3 bases, leaving 7 bases between the germline ends. With regard to this clone: Antigen: not known.

Repertoires were generated with immunoSEQ multiplex PCR, while TCRdb's copy carries only in-frame clones and drops some. Of about 85,000 clones in the sample, 88% were seen once. During the collection period, no donor immune events like infections were recorded. Material: blood. The V call is TRBV9, the J call TRBJ2-2, with D hard to call. This clonotype was obtained from a person aged 18 to 69 in good health. This CDR3 is CASSRPDTGELFF. As DNA, the CDR3 is TGTGCCAGCAGCCGACCAGACACCGGGGAGCTGTTTTTT.